The 30 T cell receptor beta chains in this list originate from one sample, sequenced in a study of T cells in Graves' hyperthyroidism and ophthalmopathy. The source material, RNA transcripts, was used to amplify TCR beta CDR3 regions. HTBI primers were employed in a first-round RT-PCR of the TCR CDR3. One entry per CDR3 protein, called by TCRdb with MiXCR from the multiplex PCR reads. In the table there are hundreds of thousands of distinct CDR3 sequences, 14% to 15% of which are singletons. The sequenced sample consisted of blood. These receptors came from a woman aged 40 to 49 with Graves' ophthalmopathy.

This clonotype occurred many times. The genes are TRBV19 and TRBJ2-7; possible D gene TRBD1, 6 bases. From germline, CDR1 is LNHDA and CDR2 SQIVND (reference sequence). Deletions cut 5 bases from V and 2 bases from J, with 13 bases between. CDR3 length: 14 amino acids. The CDR3 nucleotides are TGTGCCAGTAGTTACAGGGCATCCGCCTACGAGCAGTACTTC. Translation gives CASSYRASAYEQYF.

The chain combines TRBV28 with TRBJ1-5; D call uncertain. From germline, CDR1 is MDHEN and CDR2 SYDVKM. V lost 5 bases and J lost 7, with 9 bases in between. This CDR3 region has 12 residues. The CDR3: CASSEQHQPQHF. CDR3 nucleotides: TGTGCCAGCAGTGAACAGCACCAGCCCCAGCATTTT.

The J gene is TRBJ1-2, the V gene TRBV7-9; no clear D gene. V shed 10 bases and J shed 0 bases, with 12 bases lying between them. Germline-derived CDR1 and CDR2 are SEHNR and FQNEAQ (reference sequence). This CDR3 has 13 amino acids. The CDR3 DNA reads as TGTGCCATCCTCAGAAATACTAACTATGGCTACACCTTC. Residues: CAILRNTNYGYTF.

This clonotype was picked up many times. This chain links TRBV6-5 with TRBJ1-1; 7 nucleotides align to TRBD1. Losses at the gene ends were 6 bases for V and 11 bases for J; bases not matched to a gene: 9. The CDR3 loop spans 12 amino acids. Germline V lookup: CDR1 MNHEY, CDR2 SVGAGI. The CDR3 DNA reads as TGTGCCAGCAGACCGTTACAGGGGTGGGCTTTCTTT. Residues: CASRPLQGWAFF.

This clonotype came up many times. V gene TRBV29-1 combines with J gene TRBJ1-2, with D unresolved. Trimming took off 1 base at V and 0 bases at J, with 6 bases between the two ends. Germline CDR1 is SQVTM and CDR2 is ANQGSEA. This CDR3 region has 13 residues. The CDR3 sequence: CSVEGRTNYGYTF. The CDR3 nucleotides are TGCAGCGTTGAAGGCAGGACTAACTATGGCTACACCTTC.

In its sample, this clonotype was seen many times. The J gene is TRBJ2-5, the V gene TRBV7-8, with no clear D. CDR1 and CDR2 (germline): SGHVS, FQNEAQ. The CDR3 spans 14 residues. Trimming took 1 base from V and 1 from J, leaving 7 bases between them. The CDR3 nucleotides read TGTGCCAGCAGCTTAGTTAGATTCCAAGAGACCCAGTACTTC. Amino acid sequence: CASSLVRFQETQYF.

This clonotype has just a few counts. The V gene is TRBV18, the J gene TRBJ2-5; 9 positions agree with TRBD1. V shed 2 bases and J 2 bases; nucleotides not matched to a gene: 6. The CDR3 sequence is 16 residues long. The germline CDR1 and CDR2 sequences are KGHSH and LQKENI. The CDR3 DNA sequence: TGTGCCAGCTCACCAGGACAGGGGAGGCATCAAGAGACCCAGTACTTC. It yields the protein CASSPGQGRHQETQYF.

This clonotype was detected many times. The chain joins TRBV20-1 to TRBJ2-5; 11 bases are a match to TRBD2. This CDR3 spans 16 amino acids. After removal of 0 bases from V and 5 bases from J, the junction contained 8 bases not matched to a gene. Germline-derived CDR1 and CDR2 are DFQATT and SNEGSKA (reference sequence). The DNA of the CDR3 is TGCAGTGCTAGAGATAGTACTAGCGGGAGATCTGAGACCCAGTACTTC. Its translation is CSARDSTSGRSETQYF.

This clonotype was seen ten or more times. The chain carries TRBV25-1 and TRBJ1-2, with TRBD1 matching over 8 bases. V was clipped by 5 bases and J by 6 bases; unmatched bases: 11. The CDR3 is made up of 15 amino acids. CDR1 and CDR2 from the germline V gene are MGHDK and SYGVNS. The CDR3: CASSFDRGYLNGYTF. The DNA for the CDR3 is TGTGCCAGCAGTTTCGACAGGGGCTATTTGAATGGCTACACCTTC.

The rearrangement uses TRBV3-1 and TRBJ1-1; possible D gene TRBD1, 5 bases. V lost 4 bases and J lost 0, with 12 bases in between. There are 15 residues in the CDR3. CDR1 LGHDT and CDR2 YNNKEL come from the germline V gene (reference sequence). The CDR3 bases are TGTGCCAGCAGCCGCTTAGGGGCGATGAACACTGAAGCTTTCTTT. Translated, it gives CASSRLGAMNTEAFF.

This clonotype was observed many times. This chain joins TRBV20-1 and TRBJ1-2, with D perhaps matching TRBD1 (6 bases). The ends were cut back, 5 bases at V and 6 bases at J, with 16 bases in the middle. The CDR3 is 13 residues long. Germline lookup yields CDR1 DFQATT and CDR2 SNEGSKA (reference sequence). The CDR3 sequence is CSAHTGGADGYTF. CDR3 nucleotides: TGCAGTGCTCACACTGGGGGGGCGGATGGCTACACCTTC.

This clonotype was counted at least ten times. The V and J genes are TRBV10-3 and TRBJ2-7; 7 nucleotides line up with TRBD1. The J segment lost 2 bases and the V segment lost 6 bases, leaving 4 bases of the junction unmatched. CDR1 and CDR2 from the germline V gene are ENHRY and SYGVKD. The CDR3 is 13 residues long. Here the CDR3 reads CAIRAGGPYEQYF. CDR3 nucleotide sequence: TGTGCCATCAGGGCAGGGGGTCCCTACGAGCAGTACTTC.

The sample holds many counts of this clonotype. The V gene is TRBV19, the J gene TRBJ2-7, with 8 nucleotides matching TRBD2. The CDR3 runs to 13 residues. Germline V gives CDR1 LNHDA, CDR2 SQIVND (reference sequence). V trimming: 5 bases; J trimming: 6 bases; junction bases outside the gene matches: 6. CDR3 residues: CASSLAGYSEQYF. The CDR3 bases are TGTGCCAGTAGTCTAGCGGGTTATAGCGAGCAGTACTTC.

This clonotype was seen repeatedly, ten times or more. The gene calls are TRBV7-3 and TRBJ2-2; possible D gene TRBD1, 5 bases. V shed 7 bases and J shed 7 bases, with 13 bases lying between them. Germline V CDR1 and CDR2: SGHTA, FQGTGA. The CDR3 length is 13 residues. CDR3 amino acids: CASTPTVGGELFF. The DNA of the CDR3 is TGTGCCAGCACCCCGACAGTTGGCGGGGAGCTGTTTTTT.

This clonotype was recorded at least ten times. V gene TRBV5-1 combines with J gene TRBJ1-1; TRBD1 agrees at 9 bases. The CDR3 runs to 15 residues. V gave up 3 bases and J gave up 5 bases; unmatched junction bases: 8. Germline lookup yields CDR1 SGHRS and CDR2 YFSETQ. CDR3 loop: CASSSLTGGRTEAFF. The CDR3, as DNA: TGCGCCAGCAGCTCCTTGACAGGGGGTAGGACTGAAGCTTTCTTT.

This sequence joins TRBV27 and TRBJ2-7; 9 bases align to TRBD1. This CDR3 spans 14 amino acids. V trimming: 5 bases; J trimming: 5 bases; junction bases outside the gene matches: 7. CDR1 is MNHEY, CDR2 SMNVEV, per germline (reference sequence). CDR3 sequence (DNA): TGTGCCAGCAGTCCATTAAACAGGGGGCACGAGCAGTACTTC. It codes for CASSPLNRGHEQYF.

This clonotype has at least ten counts. This rearrangement joins TRBV6-1 to TRBJ1-3, with D unresolved. The CDR3 is made up of 13 amino acids. V lost 8 bases to trimming and J lost 2 bases, with 10 bases between them. Germline V CDR1 and CDR2: MNHNS, SASEGT. CDR3 in DNA: TGTGCCAGCGGGAGTGTAACTGGAAACACCATATATTTT. Protein sequence: CASGSVTGNTIYF.

This clonotype was counted only a few times. The junction shows a germline mismatch at one end, possibly a read error. The chain recombines TRBV28 with TRBJ1-2; 9 nucleotides agree with TRBD1. There are 13 residues in the CDR3. CDR1 is MDHEN and CDR2 is SYDVKM in the germline V gene. In nucleotides, the CDR3 is TGTACCAGCAGTTCCCCGGGGACAGGGATGAACACCTTC. This codes for CTSSSPGTGMNTF.

This clonotype was recorded at least ten times. The chain recombines TRBV6-1 with TRBJ1-1; perhaps TRBD1 as D (6 bases). CDR3 length equals 16 residues. Germline loops: CDR1 MNHNS, CDR2 SASEGT. V lost 4 bases to trimming and J lost 2 bases, with 17 bases between them. The CDR3 DNA sequence: TGTGCCAGCAGTGCCTTGTTTTCGGACAGAAACACTGAAGCTTTCTTT. As protein: CASSALFSDRNTEAFF.

This clonotype turned up a few times. The J gene is TRBJ1-2, the V gene TRBV28; D might be TRBD1 (5 bases). Trimming took 7 bases from V and 7 from J, leaving 22 bases between them. Germline CDR1 is MDHEN and CDR2 is SYDVKM. The CDR3 loop spans 15 amino acids. The CDR3 nucleotides read TGTGCCAGCATCTCCCCCTCCACAGGTACAATTGGCTACACCTTC. It translates to CASISPSTGTIGYTF.

This clonotype was counted ten times or more. The chain couples TRBV6-2 or TRBV6-3 to TRBJ1-5; D remains unclear. V was cut by 5 bases and J by 6 bases, with 8 bases left in between. Germline values: CDR1 MNHEY, CDR2 SVGEGT. The CDR3 consists of 12 residues. The CDR3 coding sequence is TGTGCCAGCAGTCGCCTTGGTCAGCCCCAGCATTTT. It specifies CASSRLGQPQHF.

The chain carries TRBV24-1 and TRBJ2-2, with 8 bases aligning to TRBD2. V shed 7 bases, J shed 0 bases, and the junction held 12 bases outside the gene matches. Germline-derived CDR1 and CDR2 are KGHDR and SFDVKD. This CDR3 comprises 18 residues. The CDR3 DNA sequence: TGTGCCACCAGGACATGCGGGAGGCCGTTCGCGAACACCGGGGAGCTGTTTTTT. It codes for CATRTCGRPFANTGELFF.

This clonotype was seen ten or more times. In DNA, the CDR3 is TGTGCCACCAGCCCGGACAGGGGCGGCAAAAACATTCAGTACTTC. As protein: CATSPDRGGKNIQYF. The chain joins TRBV15 to TRBJ2-4; 9 positions match TRBD1. In germline, CDR1 is LNHNV, CDR2 YYDKDF (reference sequence). The J segment lost 3 bases and the V segment lost 5 bases, leaving 5 bases of the junction unmatched. The CDR3 has 15 residues.

This clonotype was counted between two and nine times. The gene calls are TRBV6-1 and TRBJ1-1; a weak D match, TRBD1 (5 bases). CDR1 MNHNS and CDR2 SASEGT come from the germline V gene. The CDR3 sequence is 15 residues long. The V end was cut by 5 bases, the J end by 3 bases, with 16 bases between. CDR3 coding DNA: TGTGCCAGCAGTCGGGGACTCAATGGGGACACTGAAGCTTTCTTT. This translates into CASSRGLNGDTEAFF.

This clonotype was observed at least ten times. The rearrangement joins TRBV29-1 to TRBJ2-5, with D possibly matching TRBD1 (6 bases). The germline gives CDR1 SQVTM, CDR2 ANQGSEA. V shed 6 bases and J shed 7 bases, with 9 bases lying between them. CDR3 length: 10 amino acids. The CDR3 DNA is TGCAGCGTGGACAGTGCGACCCAGTACTTC. Translated, it gives CSVDSATQYF.

The chain carries TRBV9 and TRBJ2-2; 10 bases map to TRBD2. Germline V gene data show CDR1 as SGDLS and CDR2 as YYNGEE. The CDR3 has 15 residues. The J segment lost 5 bases and the V segment lost 3 bases, leaving 4 bases of the junction unmatched. CDR3 nucleotides: TGTGCCAGCAGCGGTAGCGGGAGGAATACCGGGGAGCTGTTTTTT. It yields the protein CASSGSGRNTGELFF.

This clonotype was recorded at least ten times. This chain links TRBV18 with TRBJ2-5; D might be TRBD2 (5 bases). The CDR3 runs 16 residues. The V gene lost 0 bases and the J gene lost 1 base, with 12 bases spanning the gap. CDR1 and CDR2 (germline): KGHSH, LQKENI. The CDR3 region is CASSPPESGSQETQYF. The CDR3 region has the DNA TGTGCCAGCTCACCACCCGAGTCTGGGAGCCAAGAGACCCAGTACTTC.

This clonotype was recorded many times. The J gene is TRBJ1-2, the V gene TRBV6-5; D is uncertain. V was clipped by 0 bases and J by 8 bases, with 7 bases between them. Germline CDR1 and CDR2: MNHEY and SVGAGI. The CDR3 extends over 12 amino acids. The CDR3 sequence: CASSYSIQGYTF. The CDR3, as DNA: TGTGCCAGCAGTTACTCGATTCAAGGCTACACCTTC.

This clonotype turned up a few times. The chain couples TRBV29-1 to TRBJ2-2, with a tentative D call TRBD1 (5 bases). V was pared by 3 bases and J by 7 bases, with 18 bases between. Germline V gene data show CDR1 as SQVTM and CDR2 as ANQGSEA. This CDR3 region has 15 residues. The CDR3 protein is CSVDGQGNVGGELFF. CDR3 DNA: TGCAGCGTTGATGGCCAGGGAAATGTCGGCGGGGAGCTGTTTTTT.

Many counts were recorded for this clonotype. The chain has TRBV20-1 and TRBJ2-7; D ambiguous. The ends were cut back, 6 bases at V and 2 bases at J, with 5 bases in the middle. This CDR3 is 10 amino acids long. Germline V gives CDR1 DFQATT, CDR2 SNEGSKA (reference sequence). The CDR3 spells CSAGPYEQYF. The CDR3 nucleotides read TGCAGTGCCGGCCCCTACGAGCAGTACTTC.